This entry is about one T cell receptor (beta chain). The sample belongs to a study of blood T cells in healthy people across ages. The CDR3 runs 15 residues. Germline CDR1 LGHNA, CDR2 YSLEER. V lost 0 bases, J lost 1 base, and 9 bases lay in between. The second PCR ran roughly 7 to 12 cycles with a sample-barcoded 5' primer and J-beta primers. Using its own MiXCR run on the 5' RACE reads, TCRdb lists one record per CDR3 protein. The table lists 1,500,000 or so distinct CDR3 sequences, around 59% of them singletons. The chain uses TRBV4-3 and TRBJ1-1, with D possibly matching TRBD1 (6 bases). Material for sequencing was blood. This TCR was recovered from a man aged 18 to 29 in good health. The CDR3 here is CASSQDWGANTEAFF. CDR3 DNA sequence: TGCGCCAGCAGCCAAGATTGGGGGGCGAACACTGAAGCTTTCTTT.